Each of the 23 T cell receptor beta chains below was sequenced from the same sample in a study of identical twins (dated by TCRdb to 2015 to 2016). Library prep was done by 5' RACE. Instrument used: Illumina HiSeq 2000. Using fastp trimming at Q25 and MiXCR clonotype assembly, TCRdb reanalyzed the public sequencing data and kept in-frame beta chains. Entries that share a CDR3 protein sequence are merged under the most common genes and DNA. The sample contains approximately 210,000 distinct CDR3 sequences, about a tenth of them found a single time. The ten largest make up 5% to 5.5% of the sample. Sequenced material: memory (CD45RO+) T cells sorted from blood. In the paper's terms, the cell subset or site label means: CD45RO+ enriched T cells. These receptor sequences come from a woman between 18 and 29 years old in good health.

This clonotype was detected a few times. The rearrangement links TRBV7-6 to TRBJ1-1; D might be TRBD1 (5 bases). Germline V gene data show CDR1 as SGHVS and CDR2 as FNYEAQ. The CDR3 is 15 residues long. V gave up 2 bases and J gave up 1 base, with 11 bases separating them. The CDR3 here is CASSLFRTPNTEAFF. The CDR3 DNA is TGTGCCAGCAGCTTATTTCGGACACCGAACACTGAAGCTTTCTTT. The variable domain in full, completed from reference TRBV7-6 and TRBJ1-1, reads GAGVSQSPRYKVTKRGQDVALRCDPISGHVSLYWYRQALGQGPEFLTYFNYEAQQDKSGLPNDRFSAERPEGSISTLTIQRTEQRDSAMYRCASSLFRTPNTEAFFGQGTRLTVV.

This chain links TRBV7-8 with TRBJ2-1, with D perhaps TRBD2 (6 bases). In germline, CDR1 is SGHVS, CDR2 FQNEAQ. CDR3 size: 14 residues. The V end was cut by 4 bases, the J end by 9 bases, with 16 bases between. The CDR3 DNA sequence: TGTGCCAGCAGCTACGGTTCCGGGGGTGGTGAGCAGTTCTTC. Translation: CASSYGSGGGEQFF.

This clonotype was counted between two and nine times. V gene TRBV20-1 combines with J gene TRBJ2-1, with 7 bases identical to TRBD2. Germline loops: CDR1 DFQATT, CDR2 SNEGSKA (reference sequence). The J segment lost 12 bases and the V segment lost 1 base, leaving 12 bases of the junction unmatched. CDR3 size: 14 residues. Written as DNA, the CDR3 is TGCAGTGCTAGAGGGGGGGGGGACCCTCCTGGGCAGTTCTTC. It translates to CSARGGGDPPGQFF.

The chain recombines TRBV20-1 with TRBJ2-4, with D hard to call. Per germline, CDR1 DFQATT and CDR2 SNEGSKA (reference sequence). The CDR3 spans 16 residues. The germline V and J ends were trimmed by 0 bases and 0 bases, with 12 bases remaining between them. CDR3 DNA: TGCAGTGCTAGAGATTGTTGCAGCCTAGCCAAAAACATTCAGTACTTC. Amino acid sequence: CSARDCCSLAKNIQYF.

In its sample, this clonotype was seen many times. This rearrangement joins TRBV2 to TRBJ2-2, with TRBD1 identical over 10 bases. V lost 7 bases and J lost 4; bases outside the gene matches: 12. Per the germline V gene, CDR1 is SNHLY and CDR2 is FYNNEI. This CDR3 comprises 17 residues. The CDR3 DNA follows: TGTGCCAGCACCCGAAGCCCCGGGACAGGGGCCACCGGGGAGCTGTTTTTT. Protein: CASTRSPGTGATGELFF.

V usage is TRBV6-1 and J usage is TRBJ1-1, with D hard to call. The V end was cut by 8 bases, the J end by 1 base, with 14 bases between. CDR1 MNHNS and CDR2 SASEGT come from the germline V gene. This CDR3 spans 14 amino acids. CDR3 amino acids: CASRSRDGNTEAFF. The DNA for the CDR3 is TGTGCCAGCCGGTCTAGGGATGGGAACACTGAAGCTTTCTTT.

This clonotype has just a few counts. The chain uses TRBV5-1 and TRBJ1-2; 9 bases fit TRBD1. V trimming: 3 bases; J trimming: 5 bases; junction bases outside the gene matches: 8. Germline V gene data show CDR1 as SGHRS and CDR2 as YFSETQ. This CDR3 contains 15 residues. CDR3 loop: CASSSRQGERYGYTF. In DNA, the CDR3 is TGCGCCAGCAGCTCTAGACAGGGGGAGCGATATGGCTACACCTTC.

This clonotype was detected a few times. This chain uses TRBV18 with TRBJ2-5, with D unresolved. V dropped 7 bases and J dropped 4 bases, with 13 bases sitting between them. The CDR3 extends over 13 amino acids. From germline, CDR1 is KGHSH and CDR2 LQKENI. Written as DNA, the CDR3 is TGTGCCAGCTGTCAAAACCTCGGAGAGACCCAGTACTTC. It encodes CASCQNLGETQYF.

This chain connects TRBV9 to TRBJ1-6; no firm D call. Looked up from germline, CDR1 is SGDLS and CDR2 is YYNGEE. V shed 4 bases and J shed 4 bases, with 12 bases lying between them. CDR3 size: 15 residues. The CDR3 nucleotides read TGTGCCAGCAGCCCCGGGAAGCGGTATAATTCACCCCTCCACTTT. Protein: CASSPGKRYNSPLHF.

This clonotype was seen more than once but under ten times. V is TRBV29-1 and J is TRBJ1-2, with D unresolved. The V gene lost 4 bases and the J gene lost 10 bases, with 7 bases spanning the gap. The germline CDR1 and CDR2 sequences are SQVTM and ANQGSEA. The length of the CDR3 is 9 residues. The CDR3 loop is CSVGDIYTF. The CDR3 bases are TGCAGCGTTGGAGATATCTACACCTTC.

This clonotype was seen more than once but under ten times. The CDR3 sequence: CSARGYTDTQYF. The CDR3, as DNA: TGCAGTGCTAGAGGCTATACAGATACGCAGTATTTT. This chain uses TRBV20-1 with TRBJ2-3; D unresolved. Germline assignment: CDR1 DFQATT and CDR2 SNEGSKA (reference sequence). Trimming left V 1 base short and J 3 bases short, with 5 bases between. The length of the CDR3 is 12 residues.

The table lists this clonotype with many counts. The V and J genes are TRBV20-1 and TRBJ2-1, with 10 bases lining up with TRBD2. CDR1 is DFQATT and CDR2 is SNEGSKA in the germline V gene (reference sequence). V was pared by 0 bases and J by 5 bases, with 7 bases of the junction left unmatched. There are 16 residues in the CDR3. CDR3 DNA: TGCAGTGCTAGAGAGGGAAGCGGGGGGGTACACAATGAGCAGTTCTTC. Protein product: CSAREGSGGVHNEQFF.

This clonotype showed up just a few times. CDR3 sequence reads: CASSRQGACTF. The CDR3 DNA follows: TGTGCCAGCAGTAGACAGGGGGCTTGCACCTTC. The V gene is TRBV6-1, the J gene TRBJ1-2; 10 positions agree with TRBD1. Germline trimming cut 5 bases from V and 13 bases from J; bases unmatched to any gene: 4. Looked up from germline, CDR1 is MNHNS and CDR2 is SASEGT. CDR3 length: 11 amino acids.

DNA of the CDR3: TGTGCCAGCAGCCACCGCAATGAAAAACTGTTTTTT. It translates to CASSHRNEKLFF. The chain is built from TRBV14 and TRBJ1-4; D gene ambiguous. Germline V CDR1 and CDR2: SGHDN, FVKESK. CDR3 length equals 12 residues. V lost 3 bases and J 5 bases, leaving 4 bases between the germline ends.

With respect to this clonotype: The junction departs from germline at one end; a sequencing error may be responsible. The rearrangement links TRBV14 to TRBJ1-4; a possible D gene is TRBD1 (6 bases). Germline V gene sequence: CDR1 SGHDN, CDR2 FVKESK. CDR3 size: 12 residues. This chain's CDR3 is CASSQVRGHYLF. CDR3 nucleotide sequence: TGTGCCAGCAGCCAAGTCCGGGGACACTATCTTTTT.

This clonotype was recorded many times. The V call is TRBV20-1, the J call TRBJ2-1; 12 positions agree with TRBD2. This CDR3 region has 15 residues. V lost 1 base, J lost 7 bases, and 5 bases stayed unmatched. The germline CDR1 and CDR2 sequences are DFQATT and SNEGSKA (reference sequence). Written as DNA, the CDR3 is TGCAGTGCTAGAGCTGGGACTAGCGGGTTTAATGAGCAGTTCTTC. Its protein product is CSARAGTSGFNEQFF.

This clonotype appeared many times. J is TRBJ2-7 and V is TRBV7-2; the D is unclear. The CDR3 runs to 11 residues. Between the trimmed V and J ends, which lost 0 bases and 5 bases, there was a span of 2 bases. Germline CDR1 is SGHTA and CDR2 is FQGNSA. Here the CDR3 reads CASSLADEQYF. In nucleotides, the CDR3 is TGTGCCAGCAGCTTAGCGGACGAGCAGTACTTC.

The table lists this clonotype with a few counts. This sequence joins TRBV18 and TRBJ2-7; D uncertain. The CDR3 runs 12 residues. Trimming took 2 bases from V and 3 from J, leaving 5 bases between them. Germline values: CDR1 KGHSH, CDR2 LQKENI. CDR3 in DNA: TGTGCCAGCTCACCAGATGTCTACGAGCAGTACTTC. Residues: CASSPDVYEQYF.

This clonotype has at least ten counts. CDR3 sequence reads: CASSLRGQGYAEAFF. The CDR3 nucleotides are TGTGCCAGCAGCTTAAGGGGACAGGGGTACGCTGAAGCTTTCTTT. This chain links TRBV7-9 with TRBJ1-1; 10 bases align to TRBD1. Per the germline V gene, CDR1 is SEHNR and CDR2 is FQNEAQ (reference sequence). The CDR3 is 15 amino acids. After removal of 2 bases from V and 6 bases from J, the junction contained 6 bases not matched to a gene.

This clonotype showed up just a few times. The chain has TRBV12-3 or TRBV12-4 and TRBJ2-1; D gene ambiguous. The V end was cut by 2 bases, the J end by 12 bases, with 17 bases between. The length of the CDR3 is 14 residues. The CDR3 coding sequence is TGTGCCAGCAGTTTATTGGGAATCGAAGACGGGCAGTTCTTC. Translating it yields CASSLLGIEDGQFF.

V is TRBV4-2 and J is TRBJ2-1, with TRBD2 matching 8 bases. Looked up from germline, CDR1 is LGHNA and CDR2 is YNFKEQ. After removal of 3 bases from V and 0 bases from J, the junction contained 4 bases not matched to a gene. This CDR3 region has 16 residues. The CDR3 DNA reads TGTGCCAGCAGCCACCAGAGCGGGAGCTCCTACAATGAGCAGTTCTTC. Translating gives CASSHQSGSSYNEQFF.

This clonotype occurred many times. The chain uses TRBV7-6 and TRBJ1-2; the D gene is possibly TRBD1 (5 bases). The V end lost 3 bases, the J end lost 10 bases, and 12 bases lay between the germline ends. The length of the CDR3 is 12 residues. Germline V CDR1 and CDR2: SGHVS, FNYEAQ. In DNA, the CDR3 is TGTGCCAGCAGCTTGAGGGGTCAAAACTACACCTTC. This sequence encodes CASSLRGQNYTF.

CDR3 amino acids: CASSYSIAGGRDTQYF. The CDR3 DNA reads TGTGCCAGCAGTTACTCGATAGCGGGAGGGCGAGATACGCAGTATTTT. The rearrangement links TRBV6-5 to TRBJ2-3; 11 positions match TRBD2. Germline V gene lookup returns CDR1 MNHEY and CDR2 SVGAGI. This CDR3 contains 16 residues. The V and J ends lost 0 bases and 5 bases, in that order; junction bases with no gene match: 4.